This T cell receptor beta chain appears in the sequencing data of a study of control samples from healthy donors and cancer patients. Produced via immunoSEQ multiplex PCR; TCRdb's table is partial and in-frame only. The repertoire includes about 130,000 clones, roughly 90% of them detected once, and about 1.9% sits in the top ten. From germline, CDR1 is SQVTM and CDR2 ANQGSEA. The CDR3 spans 14 residues. V lost 5 bases to trimming and J lost 10 bases, with 23 bases between them. The source of this sequence is a woman aged 50 to 60 in good health. The sequencing sample was made of blood. V is TRBV29-1 and J is TRBJ1-1; tentatively, D is TRBD1 (6 bases). The CDR3 loop reads CSVRTGTLGSGAFF. CDR3 nucleotides: TGCAGCGTTCGTACAGGGACTCTTGGGAGCGGAGCTTTCTTT.